This paragraph reports one T cell receptor (beta chain). Its matching antigen is unknown. This sample was included in a study of T-cell memory formation after mild COVID-19. About the research overall: The TCR clusters were mostly specific to one donor.

The CDR3 is 14 residues long. Germline-derived CDR1 and CDR2 are LNHDA and SQIVND (reference sequence). V lost 8 bases to trimming and J lost 2 bases, with 16 bases between them. From 5'RACE with constant-segment primers came TCR alpha and TCR beta cDNA libraries that carried sample barcodes and UMIs. From the 5' RACE reads, TCRdb called clonotypes with MiXCR, one entry per CDR3 protein. The data hold 550,000 to 600,000 distinct CDR3 sequences, with roughly 21% observed a single time. Study findings and constraints: That cross-reactive memory joined was suggested by some responding clones appearing in pre-infection memory. Contracting clones from day 15 to 85 showed balanced CD4/CD8; later expanders favored CD4+.

The TCR originated in an adult woman who had mild COVID-19 (a few samples of this study predate the infection). Cell type and time point are not known. The gene calls are TRBV19 and TRBJ2-7; possible D gene TRBD2, 5 bases. Sequenced: PBMCs or a T cell subset sorted from them (not recorded which). The chain's CDR3 is CASGFGMSAYEQYF. The CDR3 bases are TGTGCCAGTGGCTTCGGGATGTCGGCCTACGAGCAGTACTTC.